This TCR beta chain was profiled in a study of blood T cell repertoires in COVID-19 (dated by TCRdb to 2020 to 2021). In the study overall: Collaborator samples came from the United States, Italy and Spain and covered acute and convalescent phases of COVID-19. The material from the prospective study consisted of cDNA or gDNA derived from T cells, B-cell-depleted T cells, or PBMCs. Deeply sampled blood TCRbeta repertoires from subjects exposed to, actively infected with, or recovered from COVID-19 were included in the dataset. The repertoires were released in a freely available public database intended as a resource for research on the immune response to SARS-CoV-2. The samples were drawn from two sources: the first 160 participants of the ongoing ImmuneRACE study, and 950 to 1,500 subjects contributed by 6 global collaborators. Sample metadata almost always included a de-identified subject ID, COVID-19 status, age in years and sex. Where available, HLA class I and class II types were taken from metadata supplied by the sample provider and were not determined by assay-based typing. The full study reports these points: Clinical and demographic metadata were provided uncurated, with the amount varying by source and participant.

Whole blood was collected in K2EDTA tubes by collaborating institutions according to the institutions' own protocols. For TCRbeta analysis, collaborators shipped samples in one of three forms: frozen whole blood, isolated PBMCs, or DNA extracted from either of those sample types. As concerns this clone: What this receptor recognizes is not known. No base quality values were provided; no much bigger clone lies one nucleotide off.

TCRbeta CDR3 regions were amplified from genomic DNA using the immunoSEQ Assay, a bias-controlled multiplex PCR. Per the original workflow: The number of nucleated cells in each sample was estimated by amplification of reference gene primers within the assay. Sequence reads were collapsed and filtered to measure the absolute abundance of every unique TCRbeta CDR3 rearrangement. For each sample, productive Simpson clonality was calculated as the square root of Simpson's diversity index over productive rearrangements. The table comes from immuneACCESS by way of TCRdb, which keeps in-frame sequences with V and J called. Part of the clones is missing from these tables; in studies checked, under half for an unresolved V gene and the rest for unknown reasons. That table supplies the V and J calls and clone size; D and trimming were determined from the DNA. A total of approximately 50,000 clones appear in this sample, around 87% of them only once. The leading ten clones occupy approximately 8% of the sample.

The sample taken for sequencing was peripheral blood. The sequence derives from a man aged 50 to 60 with active COVID-19.

For the CDR3, the sequence is CSASRGTLSVLTF. The DNA sequence is as follows: TGCAGTGCTAGTAGGGGGACCCTCTCCGTCCTGACTTTC. The chain is encoded by TRBV20-1 joined to TRBJ2-6, and the D gene may be TRBD1, 6 bases matching. The germline V gene (reference sequence) provides CDR1 DFQATT and CDR2 SNEGSKA. The CDR3 runs 13 residues from the cysteine to the phenylalanine. The sequence is cut down to CDR3 DNA, 39 bases in frame from base 1. The V end loses 3 bases and the J end loses 12 bases, and a stretch of 15 bases separates them.